This TCR beta chain was sequenced in a study of CD8 T cells in Susac syndrome. The germline V gene encodes CDR1 MNHEY and CDR2 SVGAGI. V lost 5 bases and J 3 bases, leaving 16 bases between the germline ends. The CDR3 runs to 15 residues. Relapsing-remitting disease, either stable or active, was present in the multiple sclerosis controls, who were treatment-naive patients. Reverse transcription of roughly 0.45 to 1 ug RNA used random hexamers. MiXCR, run by TCRdb on the immunoSEQ multiplex PCR reads, gives a single entry per CDR3 protein. The table records about 180,000 distinct CDR3 sequences, 90% to 95% of them present only once. Note on this clonotype: Its target is not known.

Whole-study results and caveats: By the study's own acknowledgment, its TCR sequencing and HLA analysis included relatively few individuals.

The chain joins TRBV6-5 to TRBJ1-2; tentative D call: TRBD1 (5 bases). The TCR comes from a human donor with multiple sclerosis. Sequencing was performed on CD8+ T cells from PBMCs. The DNA for the CDR3 is TGTGCCAGCAGTCACCGGACAAATTATCACTATGGCTACACCTTC. Its protein product is CASSHRTNYHYGYTF.